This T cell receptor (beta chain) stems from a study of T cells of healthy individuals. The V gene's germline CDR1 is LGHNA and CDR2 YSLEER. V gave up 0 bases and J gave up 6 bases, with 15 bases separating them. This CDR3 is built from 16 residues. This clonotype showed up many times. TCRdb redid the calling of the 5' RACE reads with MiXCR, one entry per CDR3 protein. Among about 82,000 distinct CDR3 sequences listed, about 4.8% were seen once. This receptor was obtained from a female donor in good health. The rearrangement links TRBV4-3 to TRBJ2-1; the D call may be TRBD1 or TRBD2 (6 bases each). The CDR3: CASSQDLIGGGNEQFF. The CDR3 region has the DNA TGCGCCAGCAGCCAAGATCTTATCGGAGGGGGCAATGAGCAGTTCTTC.